These 18 T cell receptor beta chains came from one sample sequenced in a study of cytomegalovirus exposure and HLA in healthy donors. Primers included in the PCR were 60 Vbeta and 13 Jbeta primers. Sequencing used immunoSEQ multiplex PCR; TCRdb keeps in-frame clones, though not all of them. The repertoire holds over 150,000 clones, with approximately 85% as singletons. Sequencing used PBMCs. These TCRs come from a girl between 10 and 17 years old in good health and CMV-seropositive.

This chain uses TRBV11-3 with TRBJ1-4; the D is unclear. The germline V gene has CDR1 SGHNT and CDR2 YENEEA. The CDR3 extends over 12 amino acids. V was trimmed by 5 bases and J by 7 bases, leaving 8 bases between them. Here the CDR3 reads CASSIRSEKLFF. The CDR3 nucleotides read TGTGCCAGCAGCATAAGGAGTGAAAAACTGTTTTTT. Variable domain in full (rest from reference TRBV11-3 and TRBJ1-4): EAGVVQSPRYKIIEKKQPVAFWCNPISGHNTLYWYLQNLGQGPELLIRYENEEAVDDSQLPKDRFSAERLKGVDSTLKIQPAELGDSAVYLCASSIRSEKLFFGSGTQLSVL.

The chain employs TRBV2 and TRBJ2-5; maybe TRBD2 (5 bases). Germline V lookup: CDR1 SNHLY, CDR2 FYNNEI. The CDR3 extends over 14 amino acids. The V and J ends lost 7 bases and 0 bases respectively, with 12 bases between them. CDR3 DNA sequence: TGTGCCAGCAAACCAGAGGGTTACCAAGAGACCCAGTACTTC. It yields the protein CASKPEGYQETQYF.

Here the CDR3 reads CASSERSFGNQPQHF. The CDR3 DNA follows: TGTGCCAGCAGTGAACGGAGCTTTGGCAATCAGCCCCAGCATTTT. V usage is TRBV25-1 and J usage is TRBJ1-5; no reliable D call. Trimming took off 2 bases at V and 2 bases at J, with 10 bases between the two ends. This CDR3 has 15 amino acids. CDR1 and CDR2 from the germline V gene are MGHDK and SYGVNS.

This rearrangement joins TRBV5-4 to TRBJ1-1, with 8 bases aligning to TRBD1. The junction had 4 bases not matched to a gene; V was cut back by 4 bases and J by 2 bases. Germline values: CDR1 SGHNT, CDR2 YYREEE (reference sequence). This CDR3 spans 14 amino acids. The CDR3 nucleotides are TGTGCCAGCAGCGCGACAGGGGTAAACACTGAAGCTTTCTTT. Protein: CASSATGVNTEAFF. Drawing the rest from reference TRBV5-4 and TRBJ1-1, the complete variable domain is ETGVTQSPTHLIKTRGQQVTLRCSSQSGHNTVSWYQQALGQGPQFIFQYYREEENGRGNFPPRFSGLQFPNYSSELNVNALELDDSALYLCASSATGVNTEAFFGQGTRLTVV.

The V gene is TRBV5-4, the J gene TRBJ2-5; D call uncertain. The assigned J gene may be wrong: the sequence end matches TRBJ2-7 better. The CDR3 consists of 13 residues. Germline-derived CDR1 and CDR2 are SGHNT and YYREEE (reference sequence). The CDR3 region is CASSLGKSYEQYF. In DNA, the CDR3 is TGTGCCAGCAGCTTGGGCAAATCCTACGAGCAGTACTTC.

The chain combines TRBV28 with TRBJ2-7, with TRBD1 identical over 7 bases. The CDR3 length is 12 residues. With 6 bases clipped from V and 5 bases from J, the junction kept 4 bases outside the gene matches. Germline V gene sequence: CDR1 MDHEN, CDR2 SYDVKM. For the CDR3, the DNA is TGTGCCAGCAGCAGGGGGTACCACGAGCAGTACTTC. Its translation is CASSRGYHEQYF.

Note on this clone: Other DNA sequences in the sample encode the same CDR3. The chain uses TRBV5-4 and TRBJ2-7; 7 positions agree with TRBD1. The V gene's germline CDR1 is SGHNT and CDR2 YYREEE (reference sequence). CDR3 length equals 14 residues. V was clipped by 2 bases and J by 4 bases; unmatched bases: 6. The CDR3: CASSFTTGSYEQYF. DNA for the CDR3: TGTGCCAGCAGCTTTACGACAGGGTCATACGAGCAGTACTTC.

The chain joins TRBV5-6 to TRBJ1-1; the D gene is possibly TRBD1 (5 bases). The CDR3 totals 13 residues. Trimming shortened V by 6 bases and J by 3 bases, and 12 bases separated the two germline ends. CDR1 and CDR2 from the germline V gene are SGHDT and YYEEEE. The CDR3 loop is CASTRQRYTEAFF. The CDR3 nucleotides are TGTGCCAGCACCCGACAGAGATACACTGAAGCTTTCTTT.

This clone has only a few counts. The sample has other DNA sequences that encode this CDR3 too. V gene TRBV5-4 combines with J gene TRBJ2-5, with 13 positions matching TRBD2. Losses at the gene ends were 4 bases for V and 2 bases for J; bases not matched to a gene: 11. CDR3 length equals 18 residues. Germline V CDR1 and CDR2: SGHNT, YYREEE (reference sequence). CDR3 amino acids: CASSVGALAGGKQETQYF. The CDR3 bases are TGTGCCAGCAGCGTGGGGGCACTAGCGGGGGGGAAGCAAGAGACCCAGTACTTC. Filled out from reference TRBV5-4 and TRBJ2-5, the complete variable domain reads ETGVTQSPTHLIKTRGQQVTLRCSSQSGHNTVSWYQQALGQGPQFIFQYYREEENGRGNFPPRFSGLQFPNYSSELNVNALELDDSALYLCASSVGALAGGKQETQYFGPGTRLLVL.

The V gene is TRBV13, the J gene TRBJ2-7; D might be TRBD2 (6 bases). Germline loops: CDR1 PRHDT, CDR2 FYEKMQ (reference sequence). The CDR3 totals 15 residues. Trimming removed 5 bases from V and 0 bases from J, with 14 bases in between. The CDR3 coding sequence is TGTGCCAGCAGCCCGGCGGCGGGGTTCTCCTACGAGCAGTACTTC. This codes for CASSPAAGFSYEQYF. Full variable domain (outside the CDR3, taken from reference TRBV13 and TRBJ2-7): AAGVIQSPRHLIKEKRETATLKCYPIPRHDTVYWYQQGPGQDPQFLISFYEKMQSDKGSIPDRFSAQQFSDYHSELNMSSLELGDSALYFCASSPAAGFSYEQYFGPGTRLTVT.

The rearrangement links TRBV6-5 to TRBJ1-1, with TRBD1 as a possible D gene (5 bases). The V and J ends lost 0 bases and 4 bases respectively, with 9 bases between them. The germline V gene has CDR1 MNHEY and CDR2 SVGAGI. The CDR3 totals 14 residues. The CDR3 spells CASSYSWGGTEAFF. CDR3 sequence (DNA): TGTGCCAGCAGTTACTCATGGGGGGGCACTGAAGCTTTCTTT.

CDR3 residues: CASSYTLPGVGQPQHF. The CDR3, as DNA: TGTGCCAGCAGCTACACCCTTCCGGGAGTAGGACAGCCCCAGCATTTT. This rearrangement joins TRBV7-3 to TRBJ1-5; D not resolved. V lost 4 bases and J 7 bases, leaving 20 bases between the germline ends. The length of the CDR3 is 16 residues. Per germline, CDR1 SGHTA and CDR2 FQGTGA.

As regards this clone: The same CDR3 arises from other DNA sequences in this sample as well. The chain links TRBV5-1 to TRBJ2-5, with D uncertain. The V end lost 0 bases, the J end lost 5 bases, and 5 bases lay between the germline ends. The CDR3 has 12 amino acids. The germline V gene encodes CDR1 SGHRS and CDR2 YFSETQ. The CDR3 region has the DNA TGCGCCAGCAGCTTGGTCGGGGAGACCCAGTACTTC. Encoded protein: CASSLVGETQYF. Using reference TRBV5-1 and TRBJ2-5 for the parts outside the CDR3, the full variable domain is KAGVTQTPRYLIKTRGQQVTLSCSPISGHRSVSWYQQTPGQGLQFLFEYFSETQRNKGNFPGRFSGRQFSNSRSEMNVSTLELGDSALYLCASSLVGETQYFGPGTRLLVL.

J is TRBJ2-3 and V is TRBV9; TRBD2 matches 8 bases. This CDR3 spans 15 amino acids. V shed 5 bases and J 6 bases; nucleotides not matched to a gene: 11. CDR1 and CDR2 (germline): SGDLS, YYNGEE. As DNA, the CDR3 is TGTGCCAGCAGTTTCGGGGCGGGGGGCAGCGATACGCAGTATTTT. Protein product: CASSFGAGGSDTQYF.

The rearrangement links TRBV4-2 to TRBJ2-1, with 10 bases that match TRBD2. From germline, CDR1 is LGHNA and CDR2 YNFKEQ. The V gene end was trimmed by 0 bases and the J gene end by 5 bases; junction bases not matched to a gene: 13. The CDR3 covers 19 residues. The CDR3 spells CASSQDLGLAGGQNNEQFF. For the CDR3, the DNA is TGTGCCAGCAGCCAAGATCTCGGGTTAGCGGGGGGTCAAAACAATGAGCAGTTCTTC.

This rearrangement joins TRBV25-1 to TRBJ1-2, with 12 bases that match TRBD1. Germline CDR1 is MGHDK and CDR2 is SYGVNS. The CDR3 has 17 residues. The ends lost 6 bases at V and 8 bases at J; junction bases unmatched: 16. The CDR3 nucleotides read TGTGCCAGCAGCATCTCGGGACAGGGGGCCCCCTGGCACGGCTACACCTTC. It yields the protein CASSISGQGAPWHGYTF.

The V and J genes are TRBV6-5 and TRBJ1-1, with D perhaps TRBD1 (5 bases). Per the germline V gene, CDR1 is MNHEY and CDR2 is SVGAGI. This CDR3 has 15 residues. Trimming pared 0 bases from V and 0 bases from J, leaving 8 bases between. CDR3: CASSYSGGLNTEAFF. The CDR3 coding sequence is TGTGCCAGCAGTTACTCGGGGGGATTGAACACTGAAGCTTTCTTT.

This clone has a single count. The germline gene is not matched at one end of the junction; a read error may be the cause. The chain employs TRBV7-9 and TRBJ1-1; 7 nucleotides agree with TRBD1. CDR1 SEHNR and CDR2 FQNEAQ come from the germline V gene (reference sequence). This CDR3 is built from 18 residues. CDR3: CASSRGRGQGNMNTEASF. Written as DNA, the CDR3 is TGTGCCAGCAGCCGTGGTAGGGGGCAAGGGAACATGAACACTGAAGCTTCCTTT.